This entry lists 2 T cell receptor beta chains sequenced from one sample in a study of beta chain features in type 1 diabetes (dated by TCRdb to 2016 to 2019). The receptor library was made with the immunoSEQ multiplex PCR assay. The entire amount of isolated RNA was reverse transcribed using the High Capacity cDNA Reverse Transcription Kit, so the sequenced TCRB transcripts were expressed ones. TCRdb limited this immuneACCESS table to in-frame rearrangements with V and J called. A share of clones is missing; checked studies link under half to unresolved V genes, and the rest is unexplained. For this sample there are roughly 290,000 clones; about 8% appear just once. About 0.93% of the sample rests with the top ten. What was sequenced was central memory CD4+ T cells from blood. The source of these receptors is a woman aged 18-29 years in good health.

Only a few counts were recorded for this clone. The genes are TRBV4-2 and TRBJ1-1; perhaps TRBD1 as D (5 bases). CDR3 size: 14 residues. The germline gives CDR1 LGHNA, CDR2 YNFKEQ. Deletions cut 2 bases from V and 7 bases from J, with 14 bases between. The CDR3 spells CASSQYTGTGEAFF. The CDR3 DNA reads TGTGCCAGCAGCCAATACACCGGGACGGGTGAAGCTTTCTTT.

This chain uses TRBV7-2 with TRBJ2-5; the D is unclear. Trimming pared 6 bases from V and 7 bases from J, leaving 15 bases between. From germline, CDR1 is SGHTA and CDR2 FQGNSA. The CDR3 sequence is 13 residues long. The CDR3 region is CASRSLRPGTQYF. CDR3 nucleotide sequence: TGTGCCAGCAGGTCTCTCCGGCCGGGGACCCAGTACTTC.